One and the same sample provided the 2 T cell receptor beta chains below, sequenced in a study of CD8 T cells in Susac syndrome (dated by TCRdb to the late 2010s). The method behind the library was the immunoSEQ multiplex PCR assay. RNA was extracted using the RNeasy kit, and roughly 0.5 to 1 microgram was reverse transcribed with random hexamers. TCRdb cleaned the public reads at Q25 with fastp, built clones with MiXCR and kept in-frame beta chains. Every entry covers one CDR3 protein and lists the most common genes and DNA from its rows. The sample contains fewer than 200,000 distinct CDR3 sequences, roughly 90% of them found a single time. Of the sample, approximately 0.09% is held by the ten largest clones. The sequencing input was CD4+ T cells from PBMCs. These receptor sequences come from a human donor with Susac syndrome.

The CDR3 bases are TGTGCCAGCAGTTCCCACCTCTCATACGAGCAGTACTTC. Translating gives CASSSHLSYEQYF. V and J are TRBV27 and TRBJ2-7; D unclear. Germline V gives CDR1 MNHEY, CDR2 SMNVEV (reference sequence). The CDR3 contains 13 residues. V was clipped by 4 bases and J by 4 bases, with 11 bases between them.

V gene TRBV6-5 combines with J gene TRBJ1-5; D uncertain. Germline V gene data show CDR1 as MNHEY and CDR2 as SVGAGI. The CDR3 spans 12 residues. V gave up 6 bases and J gave up 4 bases, with 7 bases separating them. The CDR3 loop is CASSGPNQPQHF. CDR3 nucleotide sequence: TGTGCCAGCAGCGGACCTAATCAGCCCCAGCATTTT.